This T cell receptor (beta chain) was recorded in a study of blood T cell repertoires in COVID-19. Study information: Sites in the United States, Italy and Spain provided acute and convalescent COVID-19 samples.

Per the original data handling: Amplified reference gene primers provided the basis for estimating nucleated cell counts. Produced via immunoSEQ multiplex PCR; TCRdb's table is partial and in-frame only. That table is the source of V, J and clone size, and D and trimming were worked out from the DNA. The sample records around 300,000 clones, roughly nine tenths being singletons. The J segment lost 0 bases and the V segment lost 4 bases, leaving 12 bases of the junction unmatched. The length of the CDR3 is 19 residues. Germline CDR1 SGHRS, CDR2 YFSETQ. The chain links TRBV5-1 to TRBJ2-6; 8 nucleotides line up with TRBD2. Sequences were obtained from PBMCs or T cells enriched from blood (not recorded which). This receptor was identified in a woman in her thirties or forties who had recovered from COVID-19. The CDR3 DNA reads TGCGCCAGCAGCCCGACCCTACTAGCGGCTGACTCTGGGGCCAACGTCCTGACTTTC. Its translation is CASSPTLLAADSGANVLTF.